The entry that follows covers one TCR beta chain sequence. The antigen remains unidentified. Distinct nucleotide sequences in the sample also encode this CDR3. The sample originates from a study of shared clonotypes between healthy human individuals. Study-wide context: Researchers drew samples from two women and a few men aged 18 to 49. Plates per donor: three CD4 naive, three CD4 memory, two CD8 naive, one CD8 memory.

Deletions cut 2 bases from V and 3 bases from J, with 7 bases between. The CDR3 covers 13 residues. The germline CDR1 and CDR2 sequences are SGHTA and FQGNSA. Study-wide points: The study found approximately 5% of naive CD4 clonotypes shared across a few donors.

Everyone who donated was a Caucasian adult who lived in Nashville, Tennessee. Measured with immunoSEQ multiplex PCR; TCRdb has only the in-frame clones, and not every one. The sample records around 700,000 clones, about two thirds being singletons. V is TRBV7-2 and J is TRBJ1-1; D is ambiguous. The specimen sequenced was memory CD4+ T cells sorted from blood. The subset here: CD45RA-negative fraction. This receptor was obtained from a woman aged 30 to 39 in good health. This CDR3 reads CASSLQRDTEAFF. The CDR3 DNA is TGTGCCAGCAGCTTACAGAGGGACACTGAAGCTTTCTTT.